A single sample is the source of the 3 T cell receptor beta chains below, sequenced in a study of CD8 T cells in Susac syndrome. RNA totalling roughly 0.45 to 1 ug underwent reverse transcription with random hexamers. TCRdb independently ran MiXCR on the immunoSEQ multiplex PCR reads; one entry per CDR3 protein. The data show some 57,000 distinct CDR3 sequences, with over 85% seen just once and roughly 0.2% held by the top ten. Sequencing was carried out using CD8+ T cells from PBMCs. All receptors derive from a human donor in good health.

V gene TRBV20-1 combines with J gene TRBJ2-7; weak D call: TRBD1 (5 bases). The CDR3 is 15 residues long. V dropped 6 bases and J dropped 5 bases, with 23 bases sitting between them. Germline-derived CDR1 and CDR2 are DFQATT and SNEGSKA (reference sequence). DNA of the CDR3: TGCAGTGCCAATTCTCAGCGAGACAGAAGGGACGAGCAGTACTTC. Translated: CSANSQRDRRDEQYF.

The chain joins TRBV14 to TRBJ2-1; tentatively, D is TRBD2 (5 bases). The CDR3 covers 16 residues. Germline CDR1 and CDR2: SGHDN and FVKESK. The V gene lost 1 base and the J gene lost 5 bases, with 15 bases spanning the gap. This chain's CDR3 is CASSQGAGRAHNEQFF. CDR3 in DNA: TGTGCCAGCAGCCAAGGGGCGGGCAGAGCCCACAATGAGCAGTTCTTC. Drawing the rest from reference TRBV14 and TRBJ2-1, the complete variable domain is EAGVTQFPSHSVIEKGQTVTLRCDPISGHDNLYWYRRVMGKEIKFLLHFVKESKQDESGMPNNRFLAERTGGTYSTLKVQPAELEDSGVYFCASSQGAGRAHNEQFFGPGTRLTVL.

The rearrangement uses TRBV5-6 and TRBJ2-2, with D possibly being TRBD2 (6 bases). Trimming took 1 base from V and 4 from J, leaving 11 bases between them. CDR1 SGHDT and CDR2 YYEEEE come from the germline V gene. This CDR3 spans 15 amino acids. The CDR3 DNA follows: TGTGCCAGCAGCTTGATTAGCGGCCTCACCGGGGAGCTGTTTTTT. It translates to CASSLISGLTGELFF.